Listed below are T cell receptor beta chains from one sample, sequenced in a study of T-cell memory formation after mild COVID-19. One entry per CDR3 protein results from TCRdb running MiXCR on the 5' RACE reads. The sample lists around 390,000 distinct CDR3 sequences, about 15% occurring once. Sequenced input: PBMCs or a T cell subset sorted from them (not recorded which). These receptors were obtained from a man between 18 and 35 years old who had mild COVID-19 (a few samples of this study predate the infection). Cell type and time point are not known. Each CDR3 is given with its conserved first and last residue. A D gene is named only where the DNA matches it firmly. Size is omitted from some rows. Given values are once, few, many or a class for expanded clones.

clone size,D gene,V gene,J gene,CDR3 protein,CDR3 DNA
few,TRBD2,TRBV27,TRBJ2-3,CASSLSASGGPDTQYF,TGTGCCAGCAGTTTATCTGCTAGCGGGGGGCCAGATACGCAGTATTTT
few,-,TRBV5-1,TRBJ2-7,CASSLAAGTNYEQYF,TGCGCCAGCAGCTTGGCAGCCGGGACCAACTACGAGCAGTACTTC
-,TRBD2,TRBV4-1,TRBJ2-1,CASSQGRTSYNEQFF,TGCGCCAGCAGCCAAGGTCGGACTAGCTACAATGAGCAGTTCTTC
few,-,TRBV20-1,TRBJ1-6,CSAGPSGNSPLHF,TGCAGTGCTGGACCGTCGGGGAATTCACCCCTCCACTTT
-,-,TRBV6-5,TRBJ2-3,CASSYSMRTDTQYF,TGTGCCAGCAGTTACTCGATGAGAACAGATACGCAGTATTTT
few,TRBD1,TRBV29-1,TRBJ1-1,CSVGTGVRVAFF,TGCAGCGTTGGAACAGGGGTTCGGGTAGCTTTCTTT
few,TRBD1,TRBV7-3,TRBJ2-5,CASSFGLRGRETQYF,TGTGCCAGCAGCTTCGGTTTGAGGGGGCGGGAGACCCAGTACTTC
few,-,TRBV4-3,TRBJ2-2,CASSQMVGRNTGELFF,TGCGCCAGCAGCCAAATGGTGGGACGGAACACCGGGGAGCTGTTTTTT
few,TRBD1,TRBV3-1,TRBJ1-2,CASSPGQGGTSGYTF,TGTGCCAGCAGCCCGGGACAGGGGGGGACCAGTGGCTACACCTTC
-,-,TRBV6-1,TRBJ2-3,CASRLRRGGDTQYF,TGTGCCAGCAGGCTGAGAAGGGGAGGAGATACGCAGTATTTT
few,TRBD2,TRBV7-6,TRBJ2-3,CASSLGLAGGEDTQYF,TGTGCCAGCAGCTTAGGGCTAGCGGGGGGAGAAGATACGCAGTATTTT
-,-,TRBV6-6,TRBJ1-6,CASSQQDRRSPLHF,TGTGCCAGCAGTCAGCAGGATCGAAGATCACCCCTCCACTTT
-,-,TRBV7-9,TRBJ1-6,CASSLLGSNSPLHF,TGTGCCAGCAGCTTATTGGGCAGTAATTCACCCCTCCACTTT
-,TRBD2,TRBV6-2/TRBV6-3,TRBJ2-1,CASSYPSGSSYNEQFF,TGTGCCAGCAGTTACCCTAGCGGGAGCTCCTACAATGAGCAGTTCTTC
once,-,TRBV20-1,TRBJ2-5,CSAWTSGGETQYF,TGCAGTGCATGGACATCCGGCGGGGAGACCCAGTACTTC
few,-,TRBV20-1,TRBJ1-5,CSARRQGYIPAQHF,TGCAGTGCTAGGCGTCAGGGTTACATCCCGGCCCAGCATTTT
-,TRBD1,TRBV7-3,TRBJ2-3,CASSLAPGQGTDTQYF,TGTGCCAGCAGCCTCGCCCCGGGACAGGGGACGGATACGCAGTATTTT
-,-,TRBV5-6,TRBJ1-4,CASSFLINEKLFF,TGTGCCAGCAGCTTTCTGATTAATGAAAAACTGTTTTTT
once,-,TRBV15,TRBJ1-1,CATSRAGSGTEAFF,TGTGCCACCAGCAGAGCGGGGTCTGGCACTGAAGCTTTCTTT
few,-,TRBV6-2/TRBV6-3,TRBJ1-5,CASSYSVTANQPQHF,TGTGCCAGCAGTTACTCGGTCACCGCCAATCAGCCCCAGCATTTT